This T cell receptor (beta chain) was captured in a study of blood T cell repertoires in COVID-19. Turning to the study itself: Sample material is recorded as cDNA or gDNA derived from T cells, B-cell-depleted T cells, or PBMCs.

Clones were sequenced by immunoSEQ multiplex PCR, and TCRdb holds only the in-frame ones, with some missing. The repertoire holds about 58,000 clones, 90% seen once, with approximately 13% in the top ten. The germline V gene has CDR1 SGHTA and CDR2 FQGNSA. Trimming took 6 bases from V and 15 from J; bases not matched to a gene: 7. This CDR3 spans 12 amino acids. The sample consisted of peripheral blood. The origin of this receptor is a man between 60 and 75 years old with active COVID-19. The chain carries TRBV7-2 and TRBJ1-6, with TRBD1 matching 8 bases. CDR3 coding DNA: TGTGCCAGCAGGCCGACAGGGGCTCGCCTCCACTTT. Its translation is CASRPTGARLHF.